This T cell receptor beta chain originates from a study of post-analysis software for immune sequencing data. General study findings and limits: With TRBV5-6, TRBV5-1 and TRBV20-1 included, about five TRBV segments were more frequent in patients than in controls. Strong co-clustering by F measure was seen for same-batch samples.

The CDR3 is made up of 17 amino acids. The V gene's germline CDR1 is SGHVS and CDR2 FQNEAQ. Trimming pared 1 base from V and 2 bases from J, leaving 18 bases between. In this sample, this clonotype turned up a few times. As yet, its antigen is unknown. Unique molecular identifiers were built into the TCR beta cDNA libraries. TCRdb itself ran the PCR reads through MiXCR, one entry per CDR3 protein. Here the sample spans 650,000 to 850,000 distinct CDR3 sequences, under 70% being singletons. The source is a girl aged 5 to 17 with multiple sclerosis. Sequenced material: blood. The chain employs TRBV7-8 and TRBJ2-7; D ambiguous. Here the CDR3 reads CASSLEGLAAATYEQYF. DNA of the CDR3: TGTGCCAGCAGCTTAGAGGGCTTGGCGGCAGCTACCTACGAGCAGTACTTC.